This record concerns one T cell receptor (beta chain) sequence. The protocol was immunoSEQ multiplex PCR, while the TCRdb copy is restricted to in-frame clones and leaves out a portion. This table has roughly 150,000 clones, roughly 87% appearing once. The data originate from a study of blood T cell repertoires in COVID-19. Germline V gene data show CDR1 as MDHEN and CDR2 as SYDVKM. The ends lost 5 bases at V and 4 bases at J; junction bases unmatched: 5. CDR3 length: 16 amino acids. Source material: PBMCs or T cells enriched from blood (not recorded which). The chain carries TRBV28 and TRBJ2-7; 16 bases align to TRBD2. The TCR originated in a woman aged 40 to 55 who had been exposed to COVID-19. The CDR3 spells CASSTGLAGGVYEQYF. CDR3 DNA sequence: TGTGCCAGCAGTACGGGACTAGCGGGAGGGGTTTACGAGCAGTACTTC.